These T cell receptor beta chains were read from a single sample in a study of blood T cell repertoires in COVID-19. Repertoires were generated with immunoSEQ multiplex PCR, while TCRdb's copy carries only in-frame clones and drops some. The sample yields 180,000 or so clones, just over 85% seen once. Sequenced input: peripheral blood. These receptors originate from a man between 60 and 75 years old with acute or convalescent COVID-19. The CDR3 runs from the conserved cysteine through the conserved F or W. The D gene is left open where the match is weak. Clone size is given for some rows only: seen once, a few or many times, or a class if the clone is expanded.

CDR3 length	D gene	clone size	V gene	J gene	CDR3 protein	CDR3 DNA
17	-	-	TRBV28	TRBJ2-6	CASRAWRGPLGANVLTF	TGTGCCAGCAGGGCCTGGAGAGGTCCTTTAGGGGCCAACGTCCTGACTTTC
14	-	few	TRBV2	TRBJ1-1	CASSARTANTEAFF	TGTGCCAGCAGTGCCCGGACAGCTAACACTGAAGCTTTCTTT
17	-	-	TRBV18	TRBJ1-3	CASSPGPFTGSGNTIYF	TGTGCCAGCTCACCAGGTCCCTTCACTGGCTCTGGAAACACCATATATTTT
16	-	-	TRBV24-1	TRBJ2-7	CATSDSGLGREYEQYF	TGTGCCACCAGTGACTCGGGACTGGGCAGGGAATACGAGCAGTACTTC
13	-	-	TRBV5-6	TRBJ2-7	CASSLPYSYEQYF	TGTGCCAGCAGCTTACCCTACTCCTACGAGCAGTACTTC
14	TRBD2	-	TRBV7-2	TRBJ2-7	CASSPKSGRIEQYF	TGTGCCAGCAGCCCCAAGAGCGGGAGGATCGAGCAGTACTTC
16	TRBD2	-	TRBV13	TRBJ2-1	CASRPKRGRSYNEQFF	TGTGCCAGCAGACCCAAGCGGGGGCGCTCCTACAATGAGCAGTTCTTC
15	-	-	TRBV7-9	TRBJ1-1	CASSSPAGANTEAFF	TGTGCCAGCAGCTCCCCGGCAGGGGCGAACACTGAAGCTTTCTTT
15	-	-	TRBV23-1	TRBJ1-5	CASSQTSLINQPQHF	TGCGCCAGCAGTCAAACGAGTCTAATAAATCAGCCCCAGCATTTT
13	-	once	TRBV16	TRBJ1-1	CASSPQGNTEAFF	TGTGCCAGCAGCCCTCAGGGGAACACTGAAGCTTTCTTT
15	TRBD2	-	TRBV7-8	TRBJ2-5	CASSWGTSGRETQYF	TGTGCCAGCAGCTGGGGGACTAGCGGGAGAGAGACCCAGTACTTC
16	TRBD1	-	TRBV5-1	TRBJ2-4	CASSLEDRRGKNIQYF	TGCGCCAGCAGCTTGGAGGACAGGAGAGGCAAAAACATTCAGTACTTC
18	-	-	TRBV5-1	TRBJ1-6	CASSLSSRQGKGNSPLHF	TGCGCCAGCAGCTTGTCTTCTCGTCAGGGAAAAGGCAATTCACCCCTCCACTTT
13	TRBD1	-	TRBV10-3	TRBJ1-4	CATGQASFEKLFF	TGTGCCACAGGACAGGCTAGTTTTGAAAAACTGTTTTTT
14	TRBD1	-	TRBV10-2	TRBJ2-7	CASSERQGPYEQYF	TGCGCCAGCAGTGAAAGACAGGGGCCCTACGAGCAGTACTTC
14	-	-	TRBV5-1	TRBJ2-3	CASSLAGSTDTQYF	TGCGCCAGCAGCCTGGCGGGGAGCACAGATACGCAGTATTTT
15	TRBD2	-	TRBV3-1/TRBV3-2	TRBJ2-1	CASSQEGLDLGEQFF	TGTGCCAGCAGCCAGGAAGGACTAGATTTGGGTGAGCAGTTCTTC
14	TRBD2	-	TRBV29-1	TRBJ2-1	CSVEGGMSYNEQFF	TGCAGCGTTGAGGGGGGGATGTCCTACAATGAGCAGTTCTTC
16	-	-	TRBV28	TRBJ1-1	CASKFAGATMNTEAFF	TGTGCCAGCAAGTTCGCAGGGGCCACCATGAACACTGAAGCTTTCTTT
13	-	-	TRBV27	TRBJ1-2	CASSPDSHYGYTF	TGTGCCAGCAGTCCCGACAGTCACTATGGCTACACCTTC
16	TRBD1	few	TRBV27	TRBJ1-3	CASSFPGQGGWNTIYF	TGTGCCAGCAGTTTCCCGGGACAGGGGGGCTGGAACACCATATATTTT
13	-	-	TRBV7-9	TRBJ1-2	CASRPQGSGGYTF	TGTGCCAGCAGACCACAGGGAAGCGGTGGCTACACCTTC
15	-	-	TRBV2	TRBJ1-6	CASSLGLPGQSPLHF	TGTGCCAGCAGTCTGGGACTCCCGGGCCAATCACCCCTCCACTTT
15	-	-	TRBV9	TRBJ1-2	CASSVAPGTPYGYTF	TGTGCCAGCAGCGTAGCCCCCGGGACACCCTATGGCTACACCTTC
14	-	-	TRBV19	TRBJ1-2	CASTPTGALYGYTF	TGTGCCAGTACCCCGACAGGAGCGCTCTATGGCTACACCTTC
15	-	-	TRBV5-1	TRBJ2-7	CASSRGGTNSYEQYF	TGCGCCAGCAGCCGGGGAGGGACAAACTCCTACGAGCAGTACTTC
15	-	-	TRBV28	TRBJ1-1	CASSPRGMGNTEAFF	TGTGCCAGCAGTCCCCGGGGAATGGGGAACACTGAAGCTTTCTTT
12	-	few	TRBV6-5	TRBJ1-5	CASPGQSWPQHF	TGTGCCAGTCCCGGACAGTCCTGGCCCCAGCATTTT
15	-	-	TRBV9	TRBJ2-2	CASSVAGQTTGELFF	TGTGCCAGCAGCGTAGCGGGACAAACCACCGGGGAGCTGTTTTTT
15	-	-	TRBV5-8	TRBJ1-6	CASSETGQGNSPLHF	TGTGCCAGCAGCGAAACCGGGCAGGGGAATTCACCCCTCCACTTT
15	-	-	TRBV27	TRBJ1-1	CASSAQSTGNTEAFF	TGTGCCAGCAGTGCGCAGTCGACAGGGAACACTGAAGCTTTCTTT